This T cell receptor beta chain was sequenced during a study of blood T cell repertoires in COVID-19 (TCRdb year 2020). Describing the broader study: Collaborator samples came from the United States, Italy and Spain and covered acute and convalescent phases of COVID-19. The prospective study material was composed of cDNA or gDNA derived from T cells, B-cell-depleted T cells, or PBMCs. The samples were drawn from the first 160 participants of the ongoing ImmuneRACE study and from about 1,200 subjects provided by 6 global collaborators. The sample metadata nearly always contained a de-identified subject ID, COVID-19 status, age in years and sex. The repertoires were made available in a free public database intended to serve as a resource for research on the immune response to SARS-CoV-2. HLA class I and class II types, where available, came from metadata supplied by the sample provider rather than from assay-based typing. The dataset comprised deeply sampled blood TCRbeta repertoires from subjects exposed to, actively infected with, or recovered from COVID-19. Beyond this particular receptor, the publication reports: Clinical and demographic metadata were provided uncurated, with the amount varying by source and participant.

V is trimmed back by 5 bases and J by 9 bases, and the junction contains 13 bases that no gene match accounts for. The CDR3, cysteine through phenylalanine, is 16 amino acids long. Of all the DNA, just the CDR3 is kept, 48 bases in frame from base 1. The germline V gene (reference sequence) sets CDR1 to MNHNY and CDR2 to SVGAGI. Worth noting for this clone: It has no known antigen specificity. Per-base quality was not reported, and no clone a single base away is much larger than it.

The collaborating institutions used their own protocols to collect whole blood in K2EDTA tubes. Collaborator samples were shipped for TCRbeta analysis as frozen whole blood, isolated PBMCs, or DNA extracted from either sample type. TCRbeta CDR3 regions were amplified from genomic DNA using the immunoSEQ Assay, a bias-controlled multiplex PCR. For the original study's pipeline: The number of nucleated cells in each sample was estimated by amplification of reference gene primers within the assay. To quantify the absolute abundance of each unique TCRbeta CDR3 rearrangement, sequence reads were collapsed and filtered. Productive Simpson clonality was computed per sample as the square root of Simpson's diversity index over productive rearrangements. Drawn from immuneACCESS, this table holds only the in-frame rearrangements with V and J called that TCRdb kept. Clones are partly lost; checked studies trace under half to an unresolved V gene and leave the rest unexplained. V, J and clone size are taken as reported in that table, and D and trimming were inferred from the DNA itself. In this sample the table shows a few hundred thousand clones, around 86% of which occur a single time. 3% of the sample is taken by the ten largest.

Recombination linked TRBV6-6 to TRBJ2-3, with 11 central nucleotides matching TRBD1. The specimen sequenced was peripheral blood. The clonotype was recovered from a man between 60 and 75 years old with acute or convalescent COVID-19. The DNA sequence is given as TGTGCCAGCAGTCGTCTAGGACAGGGGGCCTTCTCCACGCAGTATTTT. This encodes CASSRLGQGAFSTQYF.